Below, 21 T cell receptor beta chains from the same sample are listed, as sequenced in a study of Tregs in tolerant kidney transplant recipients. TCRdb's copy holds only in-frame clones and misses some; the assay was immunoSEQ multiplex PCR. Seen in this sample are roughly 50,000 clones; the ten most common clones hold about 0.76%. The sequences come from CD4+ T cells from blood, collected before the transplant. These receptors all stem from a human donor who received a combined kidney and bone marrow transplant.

CDR3 sequence: CSADREEHGYTF. CDR3 DNA (partial): TGCAGTGCCGACAGGGAGGAGCACGGC. This chain uses TRBV20-1 with TRBJ1-2; TRBD1 matches 7 bases. The read ends 3 residues shy of where the CDR3 ends; the end is completed using the germline J gene. Germline V CDR1 and CDR2: DFQATT, SNEGSKA (reference sequence). There are 12 residues in the CDR3.

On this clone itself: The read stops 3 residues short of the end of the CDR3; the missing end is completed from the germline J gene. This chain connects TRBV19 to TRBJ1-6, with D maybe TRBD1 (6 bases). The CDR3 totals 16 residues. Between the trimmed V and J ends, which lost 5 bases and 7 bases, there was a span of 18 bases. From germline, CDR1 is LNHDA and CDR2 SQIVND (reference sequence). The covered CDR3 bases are TGTGCCAGTAGTCCTCGGGGAGGGGGTAACAATTCACCC. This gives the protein CASSPRGGGNNSP. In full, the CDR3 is CASSPRGGGNNSPLHF.

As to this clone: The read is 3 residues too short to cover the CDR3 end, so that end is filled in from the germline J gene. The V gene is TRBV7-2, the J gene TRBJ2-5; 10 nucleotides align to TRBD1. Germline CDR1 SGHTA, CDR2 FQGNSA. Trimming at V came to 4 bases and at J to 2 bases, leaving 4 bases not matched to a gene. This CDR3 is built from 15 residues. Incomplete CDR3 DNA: TGTGCCAGCAGCTGGGACAGGGGCACGCAAGAGACC. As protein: CASSWDRGTQET. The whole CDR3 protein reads CASSWDRGTQETQYF.

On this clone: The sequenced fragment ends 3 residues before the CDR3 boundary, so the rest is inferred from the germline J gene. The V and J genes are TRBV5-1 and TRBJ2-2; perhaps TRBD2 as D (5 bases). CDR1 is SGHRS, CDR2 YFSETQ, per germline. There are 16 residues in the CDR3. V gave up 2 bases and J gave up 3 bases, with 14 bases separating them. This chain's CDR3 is CASSFKGAVDTGELFF. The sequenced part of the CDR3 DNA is TGCGCCAGCAGCTTCAAGGGAGCGGTTGACACCGGGGAG.

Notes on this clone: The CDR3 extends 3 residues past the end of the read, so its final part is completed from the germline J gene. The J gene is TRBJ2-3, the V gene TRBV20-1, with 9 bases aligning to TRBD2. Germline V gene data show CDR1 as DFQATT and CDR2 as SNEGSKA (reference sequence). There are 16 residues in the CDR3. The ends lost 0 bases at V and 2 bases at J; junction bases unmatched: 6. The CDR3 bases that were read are TGCAGTGCTAGAGACAGACTAGCGGAGAACACAGATACG. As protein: CSARDRLAENTDT. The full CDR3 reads CSARDRLAENTDTQYF.

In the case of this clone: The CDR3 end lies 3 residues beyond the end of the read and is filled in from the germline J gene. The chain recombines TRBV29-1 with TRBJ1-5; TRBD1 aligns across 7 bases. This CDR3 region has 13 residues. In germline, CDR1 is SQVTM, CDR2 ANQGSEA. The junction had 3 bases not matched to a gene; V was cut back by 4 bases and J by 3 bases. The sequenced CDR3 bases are TGCAGCGTTGCGGGACAGCCCAATCAGCCC. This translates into CSVAGQPNQP. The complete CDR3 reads CSVAGQPNQPQHF.

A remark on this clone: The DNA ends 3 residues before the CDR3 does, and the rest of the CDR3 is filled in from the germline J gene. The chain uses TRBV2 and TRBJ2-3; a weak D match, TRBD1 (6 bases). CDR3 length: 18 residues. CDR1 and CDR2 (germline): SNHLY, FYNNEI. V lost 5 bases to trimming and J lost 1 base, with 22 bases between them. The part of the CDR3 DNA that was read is TGTGCCAGCAGTTGGGTGACAGGAGGATGGGGTGGCACAGATACG. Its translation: CASSWVTGGWGGTDT. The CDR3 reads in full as CASSWVTGGWGGTDTQYF.

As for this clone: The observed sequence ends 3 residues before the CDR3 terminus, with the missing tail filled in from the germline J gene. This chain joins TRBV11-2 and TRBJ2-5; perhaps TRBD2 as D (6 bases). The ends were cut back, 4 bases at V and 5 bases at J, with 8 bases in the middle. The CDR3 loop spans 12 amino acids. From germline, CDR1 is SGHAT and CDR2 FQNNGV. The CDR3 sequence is CASSSLAETQYF. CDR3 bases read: TGTGCCAGCAGCTCCCTAGCGGAGACC.

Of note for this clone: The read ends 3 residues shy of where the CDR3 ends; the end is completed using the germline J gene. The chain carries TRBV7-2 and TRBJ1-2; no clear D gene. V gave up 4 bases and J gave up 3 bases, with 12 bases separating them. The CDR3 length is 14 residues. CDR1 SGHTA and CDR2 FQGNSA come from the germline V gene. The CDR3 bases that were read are TGTGCCAGCAGCTCCAAAACCGGGGACTATGGC. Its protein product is CASSSKTGDYG. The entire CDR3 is CASSSKTGDYGYTF. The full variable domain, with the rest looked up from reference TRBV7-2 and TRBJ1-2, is GAGVSQSPSNKVTEKGKDVELRCDPISGHTALYWYRQSLGQGLEFLIYFQGNSAPDKSGLPSDRFSAERTGGSVSTLTIQRTQQEDSAVYLCASSSKTGDYGYTFGSGTRLTVV.

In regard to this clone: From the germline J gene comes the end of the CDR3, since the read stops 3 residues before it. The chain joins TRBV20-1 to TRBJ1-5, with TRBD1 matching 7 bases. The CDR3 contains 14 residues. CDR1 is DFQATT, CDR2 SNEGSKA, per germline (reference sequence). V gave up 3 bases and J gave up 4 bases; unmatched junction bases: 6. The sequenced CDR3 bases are TGCAGTGCTAGGAACAGGGGAGGTAATCAGCCC. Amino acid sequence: CSARNRGGNQP. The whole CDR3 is CSARNRGGNQPQHF.

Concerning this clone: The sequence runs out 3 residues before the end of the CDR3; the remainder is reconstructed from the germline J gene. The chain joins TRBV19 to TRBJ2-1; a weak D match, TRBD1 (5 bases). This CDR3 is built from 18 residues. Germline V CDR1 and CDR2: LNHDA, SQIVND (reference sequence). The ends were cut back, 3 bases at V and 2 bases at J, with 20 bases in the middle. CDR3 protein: CASSMSGRVLGPYNEQFF. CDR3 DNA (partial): TGTGCCAGTAGTATGTCGGGCAGGGTCCTGGGCCCCTACAATGAG.

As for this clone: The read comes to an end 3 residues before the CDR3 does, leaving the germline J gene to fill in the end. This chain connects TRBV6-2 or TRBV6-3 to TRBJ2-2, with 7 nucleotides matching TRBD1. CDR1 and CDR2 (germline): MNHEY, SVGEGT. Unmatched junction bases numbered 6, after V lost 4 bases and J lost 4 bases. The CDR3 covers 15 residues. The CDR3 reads CASSWTGRSTGELFF. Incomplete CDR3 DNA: TGTGCCAGCAGTTGGACAGGTCGTAGCACCGGGGAG.

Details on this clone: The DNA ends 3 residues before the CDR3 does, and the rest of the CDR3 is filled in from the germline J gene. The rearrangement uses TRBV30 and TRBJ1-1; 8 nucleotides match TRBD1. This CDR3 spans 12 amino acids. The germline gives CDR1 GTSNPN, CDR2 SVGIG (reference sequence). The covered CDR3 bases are TGTGCCTGGGGGAGACAGGGGACTTTA. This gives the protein CAWGRQGTL. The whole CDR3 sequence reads CAWGRQGTLAFF. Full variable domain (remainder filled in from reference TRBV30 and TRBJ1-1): SQTIHQWPATLVQPVGSPLSLECTVEGTSNPNLYWYRQAAGRGLQLLFYSVGIGQISSEVPQNLSASRPQDRQFILSSKKLLLSDSGFYLCAWGRQGTLAFFGQGTRLTVV.

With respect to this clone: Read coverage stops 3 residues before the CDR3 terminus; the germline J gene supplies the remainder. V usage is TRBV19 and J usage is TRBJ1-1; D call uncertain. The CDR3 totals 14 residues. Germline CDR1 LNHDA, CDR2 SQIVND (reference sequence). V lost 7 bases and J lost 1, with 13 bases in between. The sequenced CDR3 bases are TGTGCCAGTAAGGCGGCCAGTCGGAACACTGAA. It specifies CASKAASRNTE. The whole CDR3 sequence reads CASKAASRNTEAFF.

The CDR3 protein is CASSDSLAGNTGELFF. CDR3 bases read: TGTGCCAGCAGTGACTCGCTAGCTGGGAACACCGGGGAG. The rearrangement uses TRBV6-4 and TRBJ2-2; D is perhaps TRBD2 (5 bases). The read falls 3 residues short of the CDR3 end, and the missing part is taken from the germline J gene. V lost 0 bases to trimming and J lost 1 base, with 9 bases between them. The CDR3 is 16 amino acids. Germline V gene lookup returns CDR1 MRHNA and CDR2 SNTAGT.

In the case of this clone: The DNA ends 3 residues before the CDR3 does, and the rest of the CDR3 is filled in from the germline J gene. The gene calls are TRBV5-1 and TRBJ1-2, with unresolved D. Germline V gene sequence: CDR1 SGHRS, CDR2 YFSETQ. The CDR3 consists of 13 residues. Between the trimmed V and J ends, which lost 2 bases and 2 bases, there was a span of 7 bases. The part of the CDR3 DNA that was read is TGCGCCAGCAGCTTCGGAGGGAACTATGGC. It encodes CASSFGGNYG. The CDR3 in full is CASSFGGNYGYTF.

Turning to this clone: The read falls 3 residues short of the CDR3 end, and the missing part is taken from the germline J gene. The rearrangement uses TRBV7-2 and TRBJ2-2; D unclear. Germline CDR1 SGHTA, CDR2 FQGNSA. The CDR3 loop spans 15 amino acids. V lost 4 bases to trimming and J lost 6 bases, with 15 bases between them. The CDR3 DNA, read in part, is TGTGCCAGCAGCTCCCTATCGCGTCCCGCCGGGGAG. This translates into CASSSLSRPAGE. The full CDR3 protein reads CASSSLSRPAGELFF.

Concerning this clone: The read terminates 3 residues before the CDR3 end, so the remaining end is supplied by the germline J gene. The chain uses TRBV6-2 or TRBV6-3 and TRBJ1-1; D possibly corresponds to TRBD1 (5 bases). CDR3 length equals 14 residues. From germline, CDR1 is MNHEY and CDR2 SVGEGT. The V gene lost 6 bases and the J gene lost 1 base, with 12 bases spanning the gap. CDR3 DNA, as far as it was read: TGTGCCAGCAGACGGACCACAGGGAACACTGAA. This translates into CASRRTTGNTE. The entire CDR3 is CASRRTTGNTEAFF.

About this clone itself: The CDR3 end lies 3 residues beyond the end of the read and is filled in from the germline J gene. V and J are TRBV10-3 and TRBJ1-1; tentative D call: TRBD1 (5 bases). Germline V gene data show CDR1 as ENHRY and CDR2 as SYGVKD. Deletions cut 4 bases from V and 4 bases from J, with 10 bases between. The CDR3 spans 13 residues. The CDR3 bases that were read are TGTGCCATCAGTGTGCAGGGAGGCACTGAA. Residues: CAISVQGGTE. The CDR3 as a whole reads CAISVQGGTEAFF.

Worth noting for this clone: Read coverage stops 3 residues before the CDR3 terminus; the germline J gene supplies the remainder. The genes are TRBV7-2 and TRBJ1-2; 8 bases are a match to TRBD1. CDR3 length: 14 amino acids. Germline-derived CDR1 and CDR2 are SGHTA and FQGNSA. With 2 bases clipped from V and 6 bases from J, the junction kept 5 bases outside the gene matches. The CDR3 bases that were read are TGTGCCAGCAGCTTACAGGCAGGGGGCCATGGC. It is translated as CASSLQAGGHG. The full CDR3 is CASSLQAGGHGYTF.

CDR3 DNA, as far as it was read: TGTGCCAGCAGCTTTGTTGCGGGAAGCACAGATACG. Translating gives CASSFVAGSTDT. From start to end, the CDR3 is CASSFVAGSTDTQYF. This chain uses TRBV7-2 with TRBJ2-3; weak D call: TRBD2 (6 bases). The sequence runs out 3 residues before the end of the CDR3; the remainder is reconstructed from the germline J gene. The CDR3 spans 15 residues. Germline V gene sequence: CDR1 SGHTA, CDR2 FQGNSA. Trimming took off 3 bases at V and 0 bases at J, with 10 bases between the two ends.